These 28 T cell receptor beta chains originate from one sample sequenced in a study of blood T cell repertoires in COVID-19. TCRdb keeps only in-frame clones here, not all; method: immunoSEQ multiplex PCR. This sample has 200,000 to 250,000 clones, with about 87% found just once. The sample taken for sequencing was PBMCs or T cells enriched from blood (not recorded which). Receptors were obtained from a man aged 50-59 years who had been exposed to COVID-19.

In this sample, this clone turned up a few times. This chain connects TRBV15 to TRBJ1-5; 10 nucleotides match TRBD1. Losses at the gene ends were 1 base for V and 5 bases for J; bases not matched to a gene: 5. The V gene's germline CDR1 is LNHNV and CDR2 YYDKDF (reference sequence). The CDR3 is made up of 16 amino acids. The CDR3 DNA is TGTGCCACCAGCAGAGGGGGACAGGGGAGACATCAGCCCCAGCATTTT. Its protein product is CATSRGGQGRHQPQHF.

The genes are TRBV5-1 and TRBJ2-5, with 9 bases matching TRBD1. This CDR3 region has 17 residues. The V gene's germline CDR1 is SGHRS and CDR2 YFSETQ. Trimming at V came to 4 bases and at J to 5 bases, leaving 15 bases not matched to a gene. CDR3 protein: CASSQGTGPGTRETQYF. In DNA form, the CDR3 reads TGCGCCAGCAGCCAGGGGACAGGGCCTGGCACGAGGGAGACCCAGTACTTC.

The J gene is TRBJ1-2, the V gene TRBV6-5; 7 nucleotides align to TRBD1. The ends lost 4 bases at V and 8 bases at J; junction bases unmatched: 10. Looked up from germline, CDR1 is MNHEY and CDR2 is SVGAGI. This CDR3 spans 14 amino acids. CDR3 DNA sequence: TGTGCCAGCAGTTCCTCGACAGGGCCTCGCGGCTACACCTTC. Translating gives CASSSSTGPRGYTF.

The V gene is TRBV28, the J gene TRBJ1-2, with TRBD1 matching over 7 bases. From germline, CDR1 is MDHEN and CDR2 SYDVKM. The CDR3 loop spans 13 amino acids. V gave up 4 bases and J gave up 5 bases; unmatched junction bases: 4. The CDR3 coding sequence is TGTGCCAGCAGTTCAGGACAGGCTTATGGCTACACCTTC. This encodes CASSSGQAYGYTF.

In this sample, this clone turned up a few times. The V call is TRBV15, the J call TRBJ1-3; D is ambiguous. V was cut by 5 bases and J by 0 bases, with 14 bases left in between. The length of the CDR3 is 16 residues. Looked up from germline, CDR1 is LNHNV and CDR2 is YYDKDF (reference sequence). CDR3 region: CATSRQTRVSGNTIYF. The CDR3 region has the DNA TGTGCCACCAGCCGGCAAACCCGGGTCTCTGGAAACACCATATATTTT.

This clone was recorded once. The chain joins TRBV5-1 to TRBJ2-5; 7 bases fit TRBD1. Germline lookup yields CDR1 SGHRS and CDR2 YFSETQ. This CDR3 spans 14 amino acids. Trimming removed 3 bases from V and 2 bases from J; junction bases left unmatched: 4. This CDR3 is CASSWGQNQETQYF. The DNA for the CDR3 is TGCGCCAGCAGCTGGGGACAGAATCAAGAGACCCAGTACTTC. The entire variable domain, with the rest obtained from reference TRBV5-1 and TRBJ2-5, is as follows: KAGVTQTPRYLIKTRGQQVTLSCSPISGHRSVSWYQQTPGQGLQFLFEYFSETQRNKGNFPGRFSGRQFSNSRSEMNVSTLELGDSALYLCASSWGQNQETQYFGPGTRLLVL.

This chain joins TRBV12-3 or TRBV12-4 and TRBJ1-2; D is possibly TRBD1 (5 bases). CDR3 size: 12 residues. Trimming removed 6 bases from V and 6 bases from J, with 11 bases in between. As DNA, the CDR3 is TGTGCCAGCAGCCTTCTGGGGCATGGCTACACCTTC. It specifies CASSLLGHGYTF.

The chain carries TRBV18 and TRBJ2-2, with D tentatively TRBD1 (5 bases). The length of the CDR3 is 15 residues. The germline V and J ends were trimmed by 0 bases and 5 bases, with 10 bases remaining between them. Germline CDR1 is KGHSH and CDR2 is LQKENI. This CDR3 is CASSPPSRVTGELFF. The CDR3, as DNA: TGTGCCAGCTCACCACCGTCCAGGGTGACCGGGGAGCTGTTTTTT. The full variable domain, completed using reference TRBV18 and TRBJ2-2, is NAGVMQNPRHLVRRRGQEARLRCSPMKGHSHVYWYRQLPEEGLKFMVYLQKENIIDESGMPKERFSAEFPKEGPSILRIQQVVRGDSAAYFCASSPPSRVTGELFFGEGSRLTVL.

The chain couples TRBV11-2 to TRBJ1-3, with D possibly being TRBD1 (5 bases). The length of the CDR3 is 14 residues. CDR1 and CDR2 (germline): SGHAT, FQNNGV. The V gene lost 5 bases and the J gene lost 3 bases, with 11 bases spanning the gap. DNA for the CDR3: TGTGCCAGCAGCCGGGGGTATAGTGGAAACACCATATATTTT. Protein: CASSRGYSGNTIYF.

The gene calls are TRBV5-1 and TRBJ2-7; D not certain. V was clipped by 0 bases and J by 0 bases, with 7 bases between them. The CDR3 runs to 14 residues. CDR1 is SGHRS and CDR2 is YFSETQ in the germline V gene. The CDR3 coding sequence is TGCGCCAGCAGCTTGGACGGAGACTCCTACGAGCAGTACGTC. Amino acid sequence: CASSLDGDSYEQYV.

CDR3 sequence reads: CASSWTWDRGRIGNTEAFF. The CDR3 bases are TGCGCCAGCAGCTGGACTTGGGACAGGGGGCGGATCGGGAACACTGAAGCTTTCTTT. The V and J genes are TRBV5-1 and TRBJ1-1, with 12 bases matching TRBD1. Germline V gene sequence: CDR1 SGHRS, CDR2 YFSETQ. V lost 3 bases, J lost 1 base, and 13 bases stayed unmatched. CDR3 length: 19 amino acids.

V usage is TRBV5-1 and J usage is TRBJ2-7; 7 bases map to TRBD2. The V and J ends lost 1 base and 2 bases, in that order; junction bases with no gene match: 3. The CDR3 has 14 amino acids. CDR1 is SGHRS and CDR2 is YFSETQ in the germline V gene. The CDR3 coding sequence is TGCGCCAGCAGCTTGTATGGGGGGGCCTACGAGCAGTACTTC. Amino acid sequence: CASSLYGGAYEQYF.

The J gene is TRBJ1-1, the V gene TRBV28; 12 nucleotides agree with TRBD1. The CDR3 is 15 residues long. V gave up 8 bases and J gave up 4 bases; unmatched junction bases: 8. Germline loops: CDR1 MDHEN, CDR2 SYDVKM. The chain's CDR3 is CASVRDRGLGTEAFF. CDR3 bases: TGTGCCAGCGTCCGGGACAGGGGGCTTGGCACTGAAGCTTTCTTT. The whole variable domain, filled in from reference TRBV28 and TRBJ1-1, reads DVKVTQSSRYLVKRTGEKVFLECVQDMDHENMFWYRQDPGLGLRLIYFSYDVKMKEKGDIPEGYSVSREKKERFSLILESASTNQTSMYLCASVRDRGLGTEAFFGQGTRLTVV.

This sequence joins TRBV10-3 and TRBJ1-3; no firm D call. The CDR3 sequence is 14 residues long. Germline V gene data show CDR1 as ENHRY and CDR2 as SYGVKD. Trimming removed 4 bases at V and 4 bases at J, with 11 bases between. CDR3 region: CAISGTEKGNTIYF. Written as DNA, the CDR3 is TGTGCCATCAGTGGTACAGAGAAGGGAAACACCATATATTTT.

The genes are TRBV3-1 (or the pseudogene TRBV3-2) and TRBJ1-1; the match to TRBD1 covers 7 bases. The CDR3 contains 14 residues. V was pared by 4 bases and J by 10 bases, with 12 bases of the junction left unmatched. The germline V gene has CDR1 LGHDT and CDR2 YNNKEL (reference sequence). The CDR3 is CASSLLGTVVGAFF. The CDR3 bases are TGTGCCAGCAGCCTACTTGGGACAGTAGTGGGAGCTTTCTTT.

This chain links TRBV4-1 with TRBJ1-2; no firm D call. From germline, CDR1 is MGHRA and CDR2 YSYEKL. The CDR3 consists of 15 residues. Trimming cost V 0 bases and J 2 bases, with 10 bases left between them. CDR3 sequence: CASSQDHAGNYGYTF. In DNA form, the CDR3 reads TGCGCCAGCAGCCAAGATCACGCAGGAAACTATGGCTACACCTTC.

V gene TRBV10-3 combines with J gene TRBJ1-2; D might be TRBD1 (6 bases). V lost 11 bases, J lost 6 bases, and 19 bases lay in between. The CDR3 runs 13 residues. The germline V gene encodes CDR1 ENHRY and CDR2 SYGVKD. The chain's CDR3 is CAGRGLNADGYTF. CDR3 bases: TGTGCCGGGCGGGGGCTTAATGCCGATGGCTACACCTTC.

Concerning this clone: This sample includes further DNA sequences coding for the same CDR3. The J gene is TRBJ1-5, the V gene TRBV9; D is possibly TRBD1 (5 bases). Germline lookup yields CDR1 SGDLS and CDR2 YYNGEE. Between the trimmed V and J ends, which lost 4 bases and 2 bases, there was a span of 10 bases. The CDR3 is 14 amino acids. The CDR3 is CASSPGGGNQPQHF. Written as DNA, the CDR3 is TGTGCCAGCAGCCCCGGGGGTGGCAATCAGCCCCAGCATTTT.

The V and J genes are TRBV6-5 and TRBJ1-1, with D possibly being TRBD1 (6 bases). Germline V gives CDR1 MNHEY, CDR2 SVGAGI. CDR3 length: 14 amino acids. V was clipped by 6 bases and J by 4 bases, with 15 bases between them. CDR3 DNA: TGTGCCAGCAGCGTAGACAGGACCATCACTGAAGCTTTCTTT. Protein sequence: CASSVDRTITEAFF.

This sequence joins TRBV23-1 and TRBJ2-7; TRBD2 matches 10 bases. TRBV23-1 is labeled an ORF, and its function is uncertain. V was clipped by 4 bases and J by 6 bases; unmatched bases: 9. This CDR3 is built from 15 residues. The CDR3 bases are TGCGCCAGCAGTCTACCGGCTAGCGGGAGCCTCGAGCAGTACGTC. Amino acids: CASSLPASGSLEQYV.

The V and J genes are TRBV3-1 (or the pseudogene TRBV3-2) and TRBJ2-7; TRBD1 is a possible D gene (6 bases). The CDR3 extends over 15 amino acids. CDR1 is LGHDT and CDR2 is YNNKEL in the germline V gene (reference sequence). V lost 6 bases and J 3 bases, leaving 18 bases between the germline ends. CDR3 DNA: TGTGCCAGCAGTCTCCGGGACACTTATAACTACGAGCAGTACTTC. Residues: CASSLRDTYNYEQYF.

The CDR3 DNA sequence: TGTGCCAGCGAAAGACAGGGGATGAACACTGAAGCTTTCTTT. The encoded protein is CASERQGMNTEAFF. The chain couples TRBV19 to TRBJ1-1; 8 positions match TRBD1. The CDR3 has 14 amino acids. Germline V CDR1 and CDR2: LNHDA, SQIVND (reference sequence). V gave up 9 bases and J gave up 0 bases; unmatched junction bases: 6.

The genes are TRBV19 and TRBJ2-1; possibly TRBD1 for D (5 bases). Germline lookup yields CDR1 LNHDA and CDR2 SQIVND (reference sequence). V was pared by 3 bases and J by 12 bases, with 18 bases between. The CDR3 contains 14 residues. The CDR3 DNA follows: TGTGCCAGTAGTATTACATGGCGGACATTAGGGCAGTTCTTC. Its translation is CASSITWRTLGQFF.

The rearrangement joins TRBV29-1 to TRBJ1-1, with 7 bases lining up with TRBD1. Germline CDR1 is SQVTM and CDR2 is ANQGSEA. The V and J ends lost 8 bases and 3 bases, in that order; junction bases with no gene match: 12. The CDR3 is made up of 14 amino acids. CDR3 in DNA: TGCAGCTTTATTTCAGGGGGTGGGGACACTGAAGCTTTCTTT. This gives the protein CSFISGGGDTEAFF.

This clone occurred once. The chain combines TRBV19 with TRBJ1-4; 7 nucleotides match TRBD1. The CDR3 has 14 residues. The germline CDR1 and CDR2 sequences are LNHDA and SQIVND (reference sequence). V lost 5 bases and J lost 5; bases outside the gene matches: 5. DNA for the CDR3: TGTGCCAGTAGTGTCAAACAGGGGAATGAAAAACTGTTTTTT. This codes for CASSVKQGNEKLFF. The variable domain in full, completed from reference TRBV19 and TRBJ1-4, reads DGGITQSPKYLFRKEGQNVTLSCEQNLNHDAMYWYRQDPGQGLRLIYYSQIVNDFQKGDIAEGYSVSREKKESFPLTVTSAQKNPTAFYLCASSVKQGNEKLFFGSGTQLSVL.

This clone was seen more than once but under ten times. This chain links TRBV11-2 with TRBJ1-1, with TRBD1 identical over 9 bases. The CDR3 has 18 residues. Germline V lookup: CDR1 SGHAT, CDR2 FQNNGV. The J segment lost 3 bases and the V segment lost 5 bases, leaving 16 bases of the junction unmatched. CDR3 in DNA: TGTGCCAGCAGCCCAATTTTAGGACAGGGGAGGGCGGACACTGAAGCTTTCTTT. Translating it yields CASSPILGQGRADTEAFF.

The DNA for the CDR3 is TGTGCCAGCAGCCAACAACAGGGGGCAAACGAGCAGTACTTC. Translation: CASSQQQGANEQYF. The chain carries TRBV14 and TRBJ2-7; 9 bases are shared with TRBD1. The ends lost 2 bases at V and 5 bases at J; junction bases unmatched: 4. Germline CDR1 SGHDN, CDR2 FVKESK. This CDR3 is 14 amino acids long.

This clone was recorded only once. CDR3 in DNA: TGTGCCTGGAGTGTACTAAGAGATACGCAGTATTTT. Translating gives CAWSVLRDTQYF. The chain has TRBV30 and TRBJ2-3, with D hard to call. V was shortened by 0 bases and J by 5 bases, with 6 bases between the two germline ends. Germline assignment: CDR1 GTSNPN and CDR2 SVGIG (reference sequence). The CDR3 spans 12 residues.